The T cell receptor (beta chain) under discussion was sequenced for a study of blood T cells in healthy people across ages. Study-wide results and limits: Diversity estimates drawn from one million T cells were deemed underestimates. When set beside aged donors, long-lived donors presented more naive CD4+ cells and higher diversity. Older age went with lower TCR beta diversity per million T cells, in a roughly linear way.

Total RNA, at least 5.5 micrograms per sample, came from PBMCs. In this sample, this clonotype turned up many times. Its antigen is not known. For the second PCR, which ran for 7 to 11 cycles, a sample-barcoded 5' primer and a J-beta primer mix were used. MiXCR, run by TCRdb on the 5' RACE reads, gives a single entry per CDR3 protein. The table lists some 1.5 million distinct CDR3 sequences, about 28% of them singletons. The V gene's germline CDR1 is SGDLS and CDR2 YYNGEE. V trimming: 4 bases; J trimming: 5 bases; junction bases outside the gene matches: 1. The CDR3 contains 12 residues. V and J are TRBV9 and TRBJ2-7, with 9 bases fitting TRBD1. The sequence derives from a woman in her twenties or thirties in good health. Sample: blood. The CDR3 reads CASSTGGNEQYF. The CDR3 DNA reads TGTGCCAGCAGCACAGGGGGCAACGAGCAGTACTTC.